A selection of T cell receptor beta chains follows, all from one sample in a study of regulatory T cells in long-lasting Graves disease. TCRdb reprocessed the multiplex PCR reads with MiXCR, giving one entry per CDR3 protein. In the table there are 400,000 to 450,000 distinct CDR3 sequences, over 15% of which are singletons. These same records also appear under a second study, on T cells in Graves' hyperthyroidism and ophthalmopathy.

The sample here was peripheral blood mononuclear cells (PBMCs), taken at new diagnosis, from a patient treated with antithyroid drugs. These receptors were taken from a woman in her twenties or thirties with Graves disease. Each CDR3 is given with its conserved first and last residue. The order of the fields is D gene, V gene, clone size, J gene, CDR3 protein, CDR3 DNA. A D gene is named only where the DNA matches it firmly. Size is omitted from some rows. Given values are once, few, many or a class for expanded clones.

TRBD2	TRBV5-6	.	TRBJ2-5	CASSLLGGRQETQYF	TGTGCCAGCAGCTTGTTGGGGGGGAGGCAAGAGACCCAGTACTTC
.	TRBV6-2/TRBV6-3	.	TRBJ2-1	CASSYFFGSDEQFF	TGTGCCAGCAGTTACTTTTTCGGATCGGATGAGCAGTTCTTC
TRBD2	TRBV6-1	.	TRBJ2-2	CASKTGRPLGNTGELFF	TGTGCCAGCAAGACCGGGAGGCCCCTCGGGAACACCGGGGAGCTGTTTTTT
.	TRBV19	many	TRBJ2-7	CASSGRLREQYF	TGTGCCAGTAGTGGCCGCCTACGCGAGCAGTACTTC
.	TRBV18	many	TRBJ1-4	CASSPRGSTNEKLFF	TGTGCCAGCTCACCAAGGGGGTCCACTAATGAAAAACTGTTTTTT
.	TRBV18	many	TRBJ2-7	CASSLRDNSYEQYF	TGTGCCAGCAGCCTCCGGGACAACAGCTACGAGCAGTACTTC
TRBD2	TRBV24-1	many	TRBJ2-5	CATSDAAGVGETQYF	TGTGCCACCAGTGATGCAGCGGGAGTGGGGGAGACCCAGTACTTC
.	TRBV12-3/TRBV12-4	.	TRBJ2-1	CASSSPARGGEQFF	TGTGCCAGCAGTTCACCAGCCAGGGGGGGTGAGCAGTTCTTC
.	TRBV4-1	few	TRBJ2-5	CASSQIFNSLETQYF	TGCGCCAGCAGCCAAATTTTTAACAGTCTAGAGACCCAGTACTTC
.	TRBV10-2	.	TRBJ2-5	CASTFPGEQETQYF	TGCGCCAGCACCTTTCCGGGAGAGCAAGAGACCCAGTACTTC
TRBD2	TRBV4-3	many	TRBJ2-3	CASSQDWGGRSDTQYF	TGCGCCAGCAGCCAAGATTGGGGCGGGAGGTCTGATACGCAGTATTTT
TRBD2	TRBV7-9	many	TRBJ2-5	CASSDTRGGETQYF	TGTGCCAGCAGCGATACGCGGGGGGGGGAGACCCAGTACTTC
TRBD1	TRBV28	.	TRBJ2-2	CASSDRDRNTGELFF	TGTGCCAGCAGTGACCGGGACAGAAACACCGGGGAGCTGTTTTTT
.	TRBV2	many	TRBJ1-1	CASRLRPDTEAFF	TGTGCCAGCAGGTTGAGGCCCGACACTGAAGCTTTCTTT
TRBD1	TRBV7-9	many	TRBJ1-2	CASSPTTGNYGYTF	TGTGCCAGCAGCCCCACGACAGGGAACTATGGCTACACCTTC
.	TRBV5-1	.	TRBJ1-4	CASSSRDMREKLFF	TGCGCCAGCAGCTCCCGGGATATGAGGGAAAAACTGTTTTTT
TRBD1	TRBV6-2/TRBV6-3	many	TRBJ1-1	CASSEPGQGNTEAFF	TGTGCCAGCAGTGAACCGGGACAGGGGAACACTGAAGCTTTCTTT
TRBD2	TRBV6-1	many	TRBJ2-1	CASSKTSGDYNEQFF	TGTGCCAGCAGCAAGACTAGCGGTGACTACAATGAGCAGTTCTTC
.	TRBV19	few	TRBJ1-1	CASSIRWVWLMGNTEAFF	TGTGCCAGTAGTATTCGTTGGGTGTGGCTCATGGGGAACACTGAAGCTTTCTTT
.	TRBV27	.	TRBJ1-4	CACSLSLDWVNEKLFF	TGTGCCTGCAGTTTATCACTGGATTGGGTTAATGAAAAACTGTTTTTT
.	TRBV27	many	TRBJ2-5	CASSFLGSQETQYF	TGTGCCAGCAGTTTTCTGGGGTCCCAAGAGACCCAGTACTTC
TRBD2	TRBV7-9	many	TRBJ2-7	CASNKAGGSYEQYF	TGTGCCAGCAACAAGGCGGGAGGTTCCTACGAGCAGTACTTC
.	TRBV20-1	many	TRBJ2-1	CSAIAGTQTYNEQFF	TGCAGTGCAATTGCCGGGACCCAAACCTACAATGAGCAGTTCTTC
.	TRBV6-1	.	TRBJ1-1	CASSRTGRGSEVNTEAFF	TGTGCCAGCAGTCGGACGGGGAGGGGTTCGGAAGTGAACACTGAAGCTTTCTTT
.	TRBV7-9	many	TRBJ2-7	CASSGEKSYEQYF	TGTGCCAGCAGCGGCGAAAAGTCCTACGAGCAGTACTTC